The TCR beta chain described here comes from a study of early T cells in non-severe SARS-CoV-2 infection. This clonotype was recorded many times. The germline CDR1 and CDR2 sequences are SQVTM and ANQGSEA. Deletions cut 4 bases from V and 4 bases from J, with 8 bases between. This CDR3 has 12 residues. In the library, individual cDNA molecules carried attached unique molecular identifiers. In TCRdb, the 5' RACE reads were re-called with MiXCR into one record per CDR3 protein. This table holds roughly 41,000 distinct CDR3 sequences, over 4% found once. This TCR came from an adult who was a healthcare worker with PCR-confirmed SARS-CoV-2 infection or an uninfected control (not recorded which). The J gene is TRBJ1-5, the V gene TRBV29-1; D ambiguous. The sample taken for sequencing was whole blood. The CDR3 is CSVARPNQPQHF. DNA for the CDR3: TGCAGCGTTGCCCGGCCTAATCAGCCCCAGCATTTT.